This T cell receptor beta chain was identified in a study of cytomegalovirus exposure and HLA in healthy donors. At the level of the study: A subsequent analysis reported that the approximately 120 validation repertoires were produced on the same platform that had also been used for the roughly 670 first-cohort repertoires.

Only in-frame clones appear in the TCRdb table, and some are missing; sequencing was by immunoSEQ multiplex PCR. The table lists tens of thousands of clones, about 95% of them singletons, with roughly 2.4% in the top ten. Study-wide results and caveats: Among TCR sequences, most were rare, though some public TCRs appeared in many donors. A later analysis found first-cohort TCR clusters tended to co-occur in the 95 to 150 validation repertoires. The investigators catalogued some 150 TCR beta chains as cytomegalovirus-associated.

Comment on this clone: Its cognate antigen is unknown.

The CDR3 spans 14 residues. CDR1 is SGHNT and CDR2 is YYREEE in the germline V gene (reference sequence). V lost 0 bases and J 3 bases, leaving 10 bases between the germline ends. The V call is TRBV5-4, the J call TRBJ2-7; maybe TRBD1 (5 bases). This sequence was found in a man younger than 35 in good health and CMV-seronegative. Sequenced sample: PBMCs. The DNA for the CDR3 is TGTGCCAGCAGCTTGGCGACAGCAAGCTACGAGCAGTACTTC. Amino acid sequence: CASSLATASYEQYF.